The sequence of this TCR beta chain was determined in a study of T cells in Graves' hyperthyroidism and ophthalmopathy. This clonotype was seen ten or more times. Amplified TCR beta CDR3 regions came from RNA transcripts. A first-round RT-PCR of the TCR CDR3 used the HTBI primer set. One entry per CDR3 protein results from TCRdb running MiXCR on the multiplex PCR reads. The table shows hundreds of thousands of distinct CDR3 sequences, with about 24% occurring only once. A patient was excluded if there was uncontrolled infection, other autoimmune disease, pregnancy or lactation. Germline CDR1 and CDR2: SEHNR and FQNEAQ (reference sequence). This CDR3 is 12 amino acids long. V lost 11 bases to trimming and J lost 1 base, with 11 bases between them.

The chain links TRBV7-9 to TRBJ1-1, with D hard to call. Sequencing was carried out using blood. The sequence was obtained from a woman younger than 45 with Graves' ophthalmopathy. CDR3 DNA sequence: TGTGCCCAAGGCGGCGAGAACACTGAAGCTTTCTTT. Protein sequence: CAQGGENTEAFF.